This TCR beta chain was recovered during a study of identical twins. With 5 bases removed from V and 4 bases from J, the gap between germline ends came to 17 bases. CDR1 is DFQATT, CDR2 SNEGSKA, per germline (reference sequence). This CDR3 has 14 amino acids. This clonotype was found a few times. Template switching, a step in the protocol, added a universal primer site, and cDNA carried unique molecular identifiers. Each CDR3 protein gets one entry after TCRdb re-called the 5' RACE reads with MiXCR. The profile covers fewer than 900,000 distinct CDR3 sequences, with 20% to 25% appearing a single time and about 4.5% taken by the ten largest. The sample also formed part of further work on T cells expressing NK-cell markers. That work contributes: In a few donors, dominant clonotypes made up about 25-65% of CD3+CD56-NKG2C+ cells.

The chain has TRBV20-1 and TRBJ2-5, with D uncertain. This TCR was sampled from a woman under 30 in good health. Sequencing input: PBMCs. This CDR3 is CSAQRGQIRETQYF. In DNA, the CDR3 is TGCAGTGCTCAAAGAGGTCAGATACGAGAGACCCAGTACTTC.